This is a list of T cell receptor beta chains from one sample in a study of cytomegalovirus exposure and HLA in healthy donors. Repertoires were generated with immunoSEQ multiplex PCR, while TCRdb's copy carries only in-frame clones and drops some. The data show about 160,000 clones, more than 70% seen once. Sequenced sample: PBMCs. Receptors were obtained from a man in his sixties in good health and CMV-seronegative. The CDR3 runs from the conserved cysteine through the conserved F or W. The order of the fields is V gene, CDR3 protein.

>TRBV9
CASSPQATGIGGNTIYF
>TRBV6-6
CASSWGGVSYNEQFF
>TRBV10-3
CAISQREDTDTQYF
>TRBV7-9
CASSPRDRRSGEQYF
>TRBV9
CASSVVDRGAEAFF
>TRBV28
CASSLGQGRSYTF
>TRBV29-1
CSARWTGAYEQYF
>TRBV9
CASSVDLLAGRTGELFF
>TRBV4-2
CASSSHDSANYGYTF
>TRBV7-6
CATLPGLAGSETQYF
>TRBV5-1
CASSLAQGQGNYF
>TRBV7-9
CASSLVLAGSTDTQYF
>TRBV7-2
CASSSASAFPTDTQYF
>TRBV7-9
CASSLETGSYTF
>TRBV27
CASSSGLAGDYEQYF
>TRBV5-1
CASHREGANTGELFF
>TRBV19
CASRKSGTSYEQYF
>TRBV27
CASSIRDRDRYGYTF
>TRBV7-9
CASSLALEVAGGVGETQYF
>TRBV4-3
CASSHIRGQKSPLHF
>TRBV7-8
CASSGGAWQYF
>TRBV7-9
CASSSWTGEANEAFF